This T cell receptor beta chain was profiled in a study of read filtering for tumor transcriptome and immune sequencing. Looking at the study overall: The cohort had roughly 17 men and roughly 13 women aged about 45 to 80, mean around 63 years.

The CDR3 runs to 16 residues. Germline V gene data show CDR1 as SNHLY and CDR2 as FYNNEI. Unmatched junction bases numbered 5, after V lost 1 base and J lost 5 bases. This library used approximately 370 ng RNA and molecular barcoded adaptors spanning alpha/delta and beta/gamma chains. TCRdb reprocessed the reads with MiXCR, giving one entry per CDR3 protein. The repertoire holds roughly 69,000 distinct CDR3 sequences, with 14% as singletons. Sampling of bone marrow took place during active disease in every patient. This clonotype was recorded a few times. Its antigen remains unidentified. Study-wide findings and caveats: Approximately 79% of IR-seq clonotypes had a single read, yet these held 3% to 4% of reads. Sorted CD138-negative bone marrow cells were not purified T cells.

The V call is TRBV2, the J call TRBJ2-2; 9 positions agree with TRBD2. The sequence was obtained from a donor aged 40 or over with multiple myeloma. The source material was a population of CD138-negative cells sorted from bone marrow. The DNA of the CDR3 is TGTGCCAGCAGTGAAGACGCGGGAGGGTTAACCGGGGAGCTGTTTTTT. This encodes CASSEDAGGLTGELFF.